A selection of T cell receptor beta chains follows, all from one sample in a study of T cell responses to AZD1222 COVID-19 vaccine. Data came from immunoSEQ multiplex PCR; TCRdb stores just in-frame clones and leaves some out. This repertoire shows 150,000 or so clones, 75% to 95% found once; its top ten account for roughly 1.9%. This sample comprised peripheral blood, obtained on day 0 of AZD1222 vaccination. The receptor source for this set is an adult in good health. CDR3s include the opening cysteine and the closing phenylalanine or tryptophan. Each record gives: J gene, V gene, clone size, D gene, CDR3 DNA, CDR3 protein. A D gene is named only where the DNA matches it firmly. Where a row states a size, it is once, few, many or the class of an expanded clone; other rows omit it.

>TRBJ2-1|TRBV9|once|NA
TGTGCCAGCAGCGTGGACCAGGCCTCCTACAATGAGCAGTTCTTC
CASSVDQASYNEQFF
>TRBJ2-7|TRBV30|few|NA
TGTGCCTGTTTGGGGGACACCCGATCGTGGGAGCAGTACTTC
CACLGDTRSWEQYF
>TRBJ2-5|TRBV28|NA|TRBD2
TGTGCCAGCAGTGCTAATTTCGGGACTAGCGGGAGAGGATTAGAAGAGACCCAGTACTTC
CASSANFGTSGRGLEETQYF
>TRBJ2-1|TRBV28|NA|TRBD2
TGTGCCAGCAGCGGCGGCGGGAGGGCCAACAATGAGCAGTTCTTC
CASSGGGRANNEQFF
>TRBJ2-5|TRBV19|once|TRBD1
TGTGCCAGTAGTACCGACAGGGGGCTTCAAGAGACCCAGTACTTC
CASSTDRGLQETQYF
>TRBJ2-3|TRBV2|NA|TRBD2
TGTGCCAGCAGTGGAATGGGTAGCGGGAGCTCAGATACGCAGTATTTT
CASSGMGSGSSDTQYF
>TRBJ1-2|TRBV5-4|NA|NA
TGTGCCAGCAGTCCTGGACACTTGTATGGCTACACCTTC
CASSPGHLYGYTF
>TRBJ2-3|TRBV6-5|NA|NA
TGTGCCAGCAGCCGGCTGGGGAATACGCAGTATTTT
CASSRLGNTQYF
>TRBJ1-1|TRBV27|NA|NA
TGTGCCAGCAGTTTAACGGACAGAATGAACACTGAAGCTTTCTTT
CASSLTDRMNTEAFF
>TRBJ2-2|TRBV28|NA|NA
TGTGCCAGCAGTTTCCCAGGGGGGGACACCGGGGAGCTGTTTTTT
CASSFPGGDTGELFF
>TRBJ2-1|TRBV10-3|NA|TRBD2
TGTGCCATCAGTGGACGGGAGGGAGGTATTAATGAGCAGTTCTTC
CAISGREGGINEQFF
>TRBJ1-5|TRBV7-2|few|NA
TGTGCCAGCAGCCCTATCGGAGGGGCCCATCAGCCCCAGCATTTT
CASSPIGGAHQPQHF
>TRBJ2-3|TRBV7-2|NA|TRBD1
TGTGCCAGCAGCTTTCCAGGACAGGGGGCATCAGATACGCAGTATTTT
CASSFPGQGASDTQYF
>TRBJ1-1|TRBV4-3|NA|TRBD1
TGCGCCAGCAGCCAAGTTAGGGACAGGGGGTTTTGGGACACTGAAGCTTTCTTT
CASSQVRDRGFWDTEAFF
>TRBJ1-1|TRBV18|few|NA
TGTGCCAGCTCACCACGGCAACAGGATGACACTGAAGCTTTCTTT
CASSPRQQDDTEAFF
>TRBJ2-1|TRBV7-2|NA|NA
TGTGCCAGCAGCTTGAACCGCCTAGGGACCCAAGGAGATAATGAGCAGTTCTTC
CASSLNRLGTQGDNEQFF
>TRBJ1-4|TRBV28|NA|NA
TGTGCCAGCAGGGGGACGGGGACAAGACTGTTTTTT
CASRGTGTRLFF
>TRBJ2-1|TRBV7-3|NA|NA
TGTGCCAGCAGTGAGGGTCGGTCCTACAATGAGCAGTTCTTC
CASSEGRSYNEQFF
>TRBJ1-2|TRBV6-5|NA|NA
TGTGCCAGCTCTATTTACAGTAACTATGGCTACACCTTC
CASSIYSNYGYTF
>TRBJ1-6|TRBV6-5|NA|TRBD1
TGTGCCAGCAGTCGACAGGGTGGTTATAATTCACCCCTCCACTTT
CASSRQGGYNSPLHF
>TRBJ1-2|TRBV28|NA|NA
TGTGCCAGCAGTTTATCATGGACAGAGAAGATCTATGGCTACACCTTC
CASSLSWTEKIYGYTF
>TRBJ2-5|TRBV24-1|NA|TRBD2
TGTGCCACCAGTGACAGGACTAGCGGGAGCGCGGAGACCCAGTACTTC
CATSDRTSGSAETQYF
>TRBJ1-1|TRBV28|NA|NA
TGTGCCAGCAGACACGACCCGGGACATTGGAACACTGAAGCTTTCTTT
CASRHDPGHWNTEAFF
>TRBJ2-5|TRBV11-2|NA|NA
TGTGCCAGCAGCCTGGGCCGCGGACAACGGGGTTGGGAGACCCAGTACTTC
CASSLGRGQRGWETQYF
>TRBJ2-7|TRBV6-2/TRBV6-3|NA|NA
TGTGCCAGCAGTTACGTCCTAGACGAGCAGTACTTC
CASSYVLDEQYF
>TRBJ2-7|TRBV19|NA|NA
TGTGCCAGTAGTATTGATGGGAACAACGAGCAGTACTTC
CASSIDGNNEQYF
>TRBJ1-2|TRBV9|NA|TRBD1
TGTACCAGCAGCGGCGGACAGGCCCGTCGGGCCTTC
CTSSGGQARRAF
>TRBJ1-4|TRBV6-5|once|NA
TGTGCCAGCGAGGGGTGGGATAGGGAAGAAAAACTGTTTTTT
CASEGWDREEKLFF
>TRBJ2-1|TRBV19|NA|TRBD2
TGTGCCAGTGGGACTAGCGATTGGAATGAGCAGTTCTTC
CASGTSDWNEQFF
>TRBJ2-3|TRBV6-6|NA|NA
TGTGCCAGCAGCGCTAGCGATTATAGCACAGATACGCAGTATTTT
CASSASDYSTDTQYF
>TRBJ1-2|TRBV18|NA|NA
TGTGCCAGCTCACCGGGCGCCGACTATGGCTACACCTTC
CASSPGADYGYTF
>TRBJ2-5|TRBV6-2/TRBV6-3|NA|NA
TGTGCCAGCACCCCCCGACGAGGGGAGACCCAGTACTTC
CASTPRRGETQYF
>TRBJ2-2|TRBV15|NA|NA
TGTGCCACCAGCCGAGACCGGGACCCGGGGACCGGGGAGCTGTTTTTT
CATSRDRDPGTGELFF
>TRBJ2-3|TRBV11-1|NA|NA
TGTGCCAGCAGTTACCGGGATTCCACAGATACGCAGTATTTT
CASSYRDSTDTQYF
>TRBJ2-5|TRBV5-1|NA|NA
TGCGCCAGCAGCTTATCTTTGTCCAGGGGAGAGACCCAGTACTTC
CASSLSLSRGETQYF
>TRBJ2-3|TRBV19|NA|NA
TGTGCCAGTAGTATGTGGGAGAGCACAGATACGCAGTATTTT
CASSMWESTDTQYF
>TRBJ1-4|TRBV7-9|NA|TRBD1
TGTGCCAGCAGCTTAGGACAGGGGGCAGGAACTAATGAAAAACTGTTTTTT
CASSLGQGAGTNEKLFF
>TRBJ2-1|TRBV28|NA|TRBD2
TGTGCCAGCAGGATAGCGGGAGTCGCCAATGAGCAGTTCTTC
CASRIAGVANEQFF
>TRBJ1-6|TRBV28|NA|NA
TGTGCCAGCAGAGTGTGGGGGGCTGCGAATTCACCCCTCCACTTT
CASRVWGAANSPLHF
>TRBJ1-6|TRBV19|NA|TRBD1
TGTGCCAGTAGTATAACAGGGGCACCCTCACCCCTCCACTTT
CASSITGAPSPLHF
>TRBJ1-5|TRBV12-2|NA|NA
TGTGCAAGTCGCTTAGCGTGGTCAGGGTTAGACAATCAGCCCCAGCATTTT
CASRLAWSGLDNQPQHF
>TRBJ1-1|TRBV10-3|NA|TRBD1
TGTGCCATCACCCAAAGGGACAGGGACACTGAAGCTTTCTTT
CAITQRDRDTEAFF
>TRBJ2-3|TRBV4-3|NA|NA
TGCGCCAGCAGCCAAGATAAGGGTCCCCCCACAGATACGCAGTATTTT
CASSQDKGPPTDTQYF
>TRBJ2-3|TRBV6-2/TRBV6-3|NA|NA
TGTGCCAGCAGTTACTCGATTTTCCCCAGGACAGATACAGATACGCAGTATTTT
CASSYSIFPRTDTDTQYF
>TRBJ2-2|TRBV24-1|NA|NA
TGTGCAACCCGACCCCAGGGCGGTACCGGGGAGCTGGTTTTT
CATRPQGGTGELVF
>TRBJ2-3|TRBV18|NA|TRBD1
TGTGCCAGCTCATCACAGGGGATCACAGATACGCAGTATTTT
CASSSQGITDTQYF
>TRBJ2-2|TRBV19|NA|TRBD2
TGTGCCAGTAGTATAACTAGCGGGAGTATCACCGGGGAGCTGTTTTTT
CASSITSGSITGELFF
>TRBJ2-5|TRBV20-1|NA|NA
TGCAGTGCGGGTGTGGGAGAGACCCAGTACTTC
CSAGVGETQYF
>TRBJ1-5|TRBV19|NA|NA
TGTGCCAGTAGTATAGAGGGAACAGGGAATCAGCCCCAGCATTTT
CASSIEGTGNQPQHF
>TRBJ2-3|TRBV9|NA|NA
TGTGCCAGCAGCGCCACCTTGGGAGCGGCTACGCAGTATTTT
CASSATLGAATQYF
>TRBJ1-1|TRBV19|NA|NA
TGTGCCAGTAGTATGGGGTCCTCGGGGGCGGGAATGAACACTGAAGCTTTCTTT
CASSMGSSGAGMNTEAFF
>TRBJ1-4|TRBV5-4|NA|NA
TGTGCCAGCAGCCAACGGGGAAAACTGTTTTTT
CASSQRGKLFF
>TRBJ2-7|TRBV28|NA|TRBD1
TGTGCCAGCAGTTTTCGTGGGGGACAGGGGTCCTACGAGCAGTACTTC
CASSFRGGQGSYEQYF
>TRBJ1-2|TRBV27|NA|TRBD1
TGTGCCAGCAGTTTATCGGACAGGGTATATGGCTACACCTTC
CASSLSDRVYGYTF
>TRBJ1-1|TRBV5-1|NA|TRBD1
TGCGCCAGCAGCTTAATCCGGGACAGGGCGAACACTGAAGCTTTCTTT
CASSLIRDRANTEAFF
>TRBJ1-4|TRBV7-6|NA|NA
TGTGCCAGCAGCTCCCTTCTTGGGGGGCGTAATGAAAAACTGTTTTTT
CASSSLLGGRNEKLFF
>TRBJ2-7|TRBV12-3/TRBV12-4|NA|NA
TGTGCCAGCAAAGGGGCCTACGAGCAGTACTTC
CASKGAYEQYF
>TRBJ2-1|TRBV7-3|NA|NA
TGTGCCAGCAGCTTATCATGGACATCTAATGAGCAGTTCTTC
CASSLSWTSNEQFF
>TRBJ2-2|TRBV15|few|TRBD2
TGTGCCACCAGCTCCCGACGCCTAGCGGGAGTAGTCGGCACCGGGGAGCTGTTTTTT
CATSSRRLAGVVGTGELFF